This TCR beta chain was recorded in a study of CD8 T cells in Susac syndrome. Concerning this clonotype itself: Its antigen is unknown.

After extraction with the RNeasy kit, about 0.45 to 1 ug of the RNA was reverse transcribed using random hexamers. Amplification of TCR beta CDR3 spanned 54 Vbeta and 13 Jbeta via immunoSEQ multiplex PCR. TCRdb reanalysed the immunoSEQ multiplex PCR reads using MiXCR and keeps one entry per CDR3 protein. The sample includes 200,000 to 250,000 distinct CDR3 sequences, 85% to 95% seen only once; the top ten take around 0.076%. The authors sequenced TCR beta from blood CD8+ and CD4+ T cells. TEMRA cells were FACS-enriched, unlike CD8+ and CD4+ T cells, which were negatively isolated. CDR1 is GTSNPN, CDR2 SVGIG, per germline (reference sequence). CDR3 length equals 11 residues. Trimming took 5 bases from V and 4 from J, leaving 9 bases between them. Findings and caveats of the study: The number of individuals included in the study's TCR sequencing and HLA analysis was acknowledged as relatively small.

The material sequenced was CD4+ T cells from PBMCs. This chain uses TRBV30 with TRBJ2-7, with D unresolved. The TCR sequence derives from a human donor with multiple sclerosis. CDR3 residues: CAWGRIYEQYF. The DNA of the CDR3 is TGTGCCTGGGGACGGATTTACGAGCAGTACTTC.